One sample yielded the 18 T cell receptor beta chains listed below, sequenced in a study of blood T cell repertoires in COVID-19. The data were produced by immunoSEQ multiplex PCR, yet TCRdb's version contains in-frame clones alone and is incomplete. This sample has about 320,000 clones; 89% occur once, and the top ten carry about 6.8%. Sequencing used peripheral blood. Every receptor here comes from a man between 18 and 35 years old who had recovered from COVID-19.

The genes are TRBV3-1 (or the pseudogene TRBV3-2) and TRBJ2-1, with D perhaps matching TRBD1 (5 bases). Germline loops: CDR1 LGHDT, CDR2 YNNKEL (reference sequence). The CDR3 runs 15 residues. With 4 bases removed from V and 1 base from J, the gap between germline ends came to 11 bases. CDR3 nucleotides: TGTGCCAGCAGCCTACAGGATGGGTCCTACAATGAGCAGTTCTTC. Translated, it gives CASSLQDGSYNEQFF.

This clone is a singleton in its sample. The chain uses TRBV28 and TRBJ2-3; the match to TRBD2 covers 9 bases. The germline CDR1 and CDR2 sequences are MDHEN and SYDVKM. The CDR3 length is 17 residues. With V trimmed by 6 bases and J by 5 bases, 15 bases remained unmatched. The CDR3 DNA reads as TGTGCCAGCAGCCCTGCTGGGCGGGGGGGCCGTGAAGATACGCAGTATTTT. Its protein is CASSPAGRGGREDTQYF.

This chain uses TRBV25-1 with TRBJ1-2; no clear D gene. Deletions cut 6 bases from V and 8 bases from J, with 10 bases between. This CDR3 region has 11 residues. Germline V gives CDR1 MGHDK, CDR2 SYGVNS. Here the CDR3 reads CASSGYGGYTF. The CDR3 DNA is TGTGCCAGCAGCGGGTATGGAGGCTACACCTTC.

This chain uses TRBV5-6 with TRBJ1-5; D is unclear. Trimming left V 4 bases short and J 0 bases short, with 11 bases between. The CDR3 runs 15 residues. The V gene's germline CDR1 is SGHDT and CDR2 YYEEEE. CDR3 coding DNA: TGTGCCAGCAGCCGACTCAGTGATAGCAATCAGCCCCAGCATTTT. Translation gives CASSRLSDSNQPQHF. Filled out from reference TRBV5-6 and TRBJ1-5, the complete variable domain reads DAGVTQSPTHLIKTRGQQVTLRCSPKSGHDTVSWYQQALGQGPQFIFQYYEEEERQRGNFPDRFSGHQFPNYSSELNVNALLLGDSALYLCASSRLSDSNQPQHFGDGTRLSIL.

The J gene is TRBJ1-6, the V gene TRBV18; no firm D call. V was cut by 3 bases and J by 2 bases, with 14 bases left in between. The CDR3 consists of 17 residues. The germline gives CDR1 KGHSH, CDR2 LQKENI. CDR3 in amino acids: CASSPQRFLAYNSPLHF. CDR3 DNA sequence: TGTGCCAGCTCACCGCAGCGGTTCCTTGCCTATAATTCACCCCTCCACTTT.

The rearrangement links TRBV7-9 to TRBJ2-7, with 7 bases identical to TRBD2. Per the germline V gene, CDR1 is SEHNR and CDR2 is FQNEAQ (reference sequence). Trimming at V came to 5 bases and at J to 7 bases, leaving 14 bases not matched to a gene. This CDR3 region has 15 residues. The CDR3 coding sequence is TGTGCCAGCAGCCGCGGGGGTCTAGCGGTAGGAGAGCAGTACTTC. Its protein is CASSRGGLAVGEQYF.

The chain links TRBV6-2 or TRBV6-3 to TRBJ2-3; D is undetermined. Trimming took off 2 bases at V and 4 bases at J, with 4 bases between the two ends. The CDR3 contains 12 residues. The germline V gene encodes CDR1 MNHEY and CDR2 SVGEGT. CDR3 sequence (DNA): TGTGCCAGCAGTTACGTCTCAGATACGCAGTATTTT. Amino acid sequence: CASSYVSDTQYF.

This clone appeared a single time. The genes are TRBV19 and TRBJ2-3; TRBD2 aligns across 10 bases. The CDR3 is made up of 15 amino acids. The germline CDR1 and CDR2 sequences are LNHDA and SQIVND (reference sequence). J gave up 2 bases and V 6 bases, and 5 bases lay outside the gene matches. The CDR3 DNA reads as TGTGCCAGTAGGTTCAGCGGGGGGGCCACAGATACGCAGTATTTT. Residues: CASRFSGGATDTQYF.

This clone showed up just a few times. This chain connects TRBV7-9 to TRBJ1-1; 9 bases are a match to TRBD1. CDR3 size: 14 residues. J was trimmed by 4 bases and V by 5 bases; bases with no gene match: 5. Germline-derived CDR1 and CDR2 are SEHNR and FQNEAQ (reference sequence). CDR3 DNA sequence: TGTGCCAGCAGCGTACAGGGGGCGGGCACTGAAGCTTTCTTT. This encodes CASSVQGAGTEAFF.

This chain joins TRBV2 and TRBJ1-4; D ambiguous. This CDR3 has 18 amino acids. The germline V gene has CDR1 SNHLY and CDR2 FYNNEI. V was pared by 5 bases and J by 0 bases, with 19 bases between. The CDR3 coding sequence is TGTGCCAGCAGTTGGATCGGACTACCCACTGCAACTAATGAAAAACTGTTTTTT. It encodes CASSWIGLPTATNEKLFF. Full variable domain (remainder filled in from reference TRBV2 and TRBJ1-4): EPEVTQTPSHQVTQMGQEVILRCVPISNHLYFYWYRQILGQKVEFLVSFYNNEISEKSEIFDDQFSVERPDGSNFTLKIRSTKLEDSAMYFCASSWIGLPTATNEKLFFGSGTQLSVL.

The chain links TRBV2 to TRBJ1-1, with D uncertain. Germline-derived CDR1 and CDR2 are SNHLY and FYNNEI. This CDR3 is built from 14 residues. Trimming removed 4 bases from V and 0 bases from J, with 9 bases in between. The CDR3 region is CASSVYSMNTEAFF. The CDR3 DNA follows: TGTGCCAGCAGTGTTTACAGCATGAACACTGAAGCTTTCTTT.

The J gene is TRBJ1-4, the V gene TRBV5-1; possibly TRBD1 for D (6 bases). Germline V lookup: CDR1 SGHRS, CDR2 YFSETQ. V shed 4 bases and J shed 0 bases, with 10 bases lying between them. The CDR3 sequence is 15 residues long. Here the CDR3 DNA reads TGCGCCAGCAGCCCAAGGACAGCAACTAATGAAAAACTGTTTTTT. It is translated as CASSPRTATNEKLFF.

The chain couples TRBV7-3 to TRBJ2-3; maybe TRBD2 (6 bases). V lost 4 bases and J 3 bases, leaving 14 bases between the germline ends. The CDR3 totals 15 residues. CDR1 is SGHTA, CDR2 FQGTGA, per germline. In DNA form, the CDR3 reads TGTGCCAGCAGCTCGGTCGGGGGAACAACAGATACGCAGTATTTT. Amino acid sequence: CASSSVGGTTDTQYF.

This clone was counted between two and nine times. This chain joins TRBV5-4 and TRBJ1-2, with 8 bases identical to TRBD1. Germline V lookup: CDR1 SGHNT, CDR2 YYREEE (reference sequence). The CDR3 totals 15 residues. The trim removed 2 bases at V and 2 bases at J, leaving 5 bases unmatched. The DNA for the CDR3 is TGTGCCAGCAGCTTCGGGCAGGGGGCCAACTATGGCTACACCTTC. This sequence encodes CASSFGQGANYGYTF.

This chain joins TRBV5-4 and TRBJ2-7; 10 nucleotides agree with TRBD1. CDR1 and CDR2 from the germline V gene are SGHNT and YYREEE (reference sequence). The CDR3 is 15 residues long. The V gene end was trimmed by 4 bases and the J gene end by 1 base; junction bases not matched to a gene: 5. CDR3 sequence: CASSPGTGDSYEQYF. The CDR3 coding sequence is TGTGCCAGCAGCCCCGGGACAGGGGATTCCTACGAGCAGTACTTC.

This chain uses TRBV7-2 with TRBJ2-5; 10 bases line up with TRBD2. This CDR3 comprises 15 residues. CDR1 and CDR2 from the germline V gene are SGHTA and FQGNSA. After removal of 0 bases from V and 4 bases from J, the junction contained 2 bases not matched to a gene. CDR3 DNA sequence: TGTGCCAGCAGCTTAGCCCAGCGGGGGGGAGAGACCCAGTACTTC. Its protein is CASSLAQRGGETQYF. Variable domain in full (rest from reference TRBV7-2 and TRBJ2-5): GAGVSQSPSNKVTEKGKDVELRCDPISGHTALYWYRQSLGQGLEFLIYFQGNSAPDKSGLPSDRFSAERTGGSVSTLTIQRTQQEDSAVYLCASSLAQRGGETQYFGPGTRLLVL.

V is TRBV16 and J is TRBJ1-1, with D possibly matching TRBD1 (6 bases). Per germline, CDR1 KGHSY and CDR2 FQNENV. This CDR3 comprises 15 residues. V lost 2 bases to trimming and J lost 4 bases, with 14 bases between them. This chain's CDR3 is CASSQRAGVGTEAFF. In DNA, the CDR3 is TGTGCCAGCAGCCAACGGGCAGGGGTAGGCACTGAAGCTTTCTTT.

The sample holds one count of this clone. The chain combines TRBV18 with TRBJ1-1; D possibly corresponds to TRBD1 (6 bases). CDR3 length equals 15 residues. CDR1 KGHSH and CDR2 LQKENI come from the germline V gene. V gave up 3 bases and J gave up 5 bases, with 16 bases separating them. The DNA for the CDR3 is TGTGCCAGCTCACCGGTGAACAGGGATGGGACTGAAGCTTTCTTT. Amino acid sequence: CASSPVNRDGTEAFF. Filled out from reference TRBV18 and TRBJ1-1, the complete variable domain reads NAGVMQNPRHLVRRRGQEARLRCSPMKGHSHVYWYRQLPEEGLKFMVYLQKENIIDESGMPKERFSAEFPKEGPSILRIQQVVRGDSAAYFCASSPVNRDGTEAFFGQGTRLTVV.